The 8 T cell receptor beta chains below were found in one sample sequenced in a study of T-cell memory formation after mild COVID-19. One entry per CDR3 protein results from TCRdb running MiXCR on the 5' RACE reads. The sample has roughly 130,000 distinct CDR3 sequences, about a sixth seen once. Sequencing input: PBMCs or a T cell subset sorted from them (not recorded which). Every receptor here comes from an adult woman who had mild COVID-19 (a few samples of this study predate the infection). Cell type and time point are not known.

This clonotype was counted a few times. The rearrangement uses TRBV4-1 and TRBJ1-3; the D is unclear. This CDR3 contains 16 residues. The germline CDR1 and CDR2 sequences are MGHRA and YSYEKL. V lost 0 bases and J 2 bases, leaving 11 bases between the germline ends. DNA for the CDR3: TGCGCCAGCAGCCAAGACGGCGGGAGGGCTGGAAACACCATATATTTT. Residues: CASSQDGGRAGNTIYF.

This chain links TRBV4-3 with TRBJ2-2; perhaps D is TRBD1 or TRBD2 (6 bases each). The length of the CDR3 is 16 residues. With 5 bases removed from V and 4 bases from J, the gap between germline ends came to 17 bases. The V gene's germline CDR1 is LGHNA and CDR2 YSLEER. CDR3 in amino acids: CASSSPGGSVTGELFF. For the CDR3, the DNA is TGCGCCAGCAGCTCTCCCGGGGGCTCCGTCACCGGGGAGCTGTTTTTT.

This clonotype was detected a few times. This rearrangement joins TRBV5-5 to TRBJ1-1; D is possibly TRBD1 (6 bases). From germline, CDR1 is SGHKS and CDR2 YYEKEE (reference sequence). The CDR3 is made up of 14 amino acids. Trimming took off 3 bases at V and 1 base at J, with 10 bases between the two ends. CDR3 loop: CASSSGTRNTEAFF. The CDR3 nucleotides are TGTGCCAGCAGCTCAGGGACAAGGAACACTGAAGCTTTCTTT.

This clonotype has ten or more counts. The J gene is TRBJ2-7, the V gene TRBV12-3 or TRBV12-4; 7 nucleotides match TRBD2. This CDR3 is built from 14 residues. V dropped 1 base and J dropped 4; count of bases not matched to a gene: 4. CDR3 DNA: TGTGCCAGCAGTTTAGGGCTAGCGGCTTACGAGCAGTACTTC. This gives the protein CASSLGLAAYEQYF.

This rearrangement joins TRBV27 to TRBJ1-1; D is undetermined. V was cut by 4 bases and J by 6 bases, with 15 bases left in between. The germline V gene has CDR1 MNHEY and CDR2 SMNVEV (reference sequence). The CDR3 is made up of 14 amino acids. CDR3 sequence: CASSYHLAGSEAFF. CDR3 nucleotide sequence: TGTGCCAGCAGTTACCATCTGGCGGGCTCTGAAGCTTTCTTT.

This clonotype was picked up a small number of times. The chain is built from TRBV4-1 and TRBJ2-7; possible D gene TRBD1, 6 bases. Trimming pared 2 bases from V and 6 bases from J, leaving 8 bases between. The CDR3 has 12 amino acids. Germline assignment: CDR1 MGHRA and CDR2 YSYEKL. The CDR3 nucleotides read TGCGCCAGCAGCCAACCGGACAGCGAGCAGTACTTC. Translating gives CASSQPDSEQYF.

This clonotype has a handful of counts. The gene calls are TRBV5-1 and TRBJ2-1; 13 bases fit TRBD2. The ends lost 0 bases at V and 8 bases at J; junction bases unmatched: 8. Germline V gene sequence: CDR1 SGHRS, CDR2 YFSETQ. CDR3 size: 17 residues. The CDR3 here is CASSLGRTSGSVDEQFF. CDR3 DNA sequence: TGCGCCAGCAGCTTGGGACGGACTAGCGGGAGTGTCGATGAGCAGTTCTTC.

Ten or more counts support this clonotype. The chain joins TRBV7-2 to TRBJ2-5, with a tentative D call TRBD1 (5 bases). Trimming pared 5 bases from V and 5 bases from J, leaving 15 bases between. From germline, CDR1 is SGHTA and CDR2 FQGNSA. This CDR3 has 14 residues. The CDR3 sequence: CASSLQGGGETQYF. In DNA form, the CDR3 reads TGTGCCAGCAGCCTCCAGGGCGGCGGCGAGACCCAGTACTTC.